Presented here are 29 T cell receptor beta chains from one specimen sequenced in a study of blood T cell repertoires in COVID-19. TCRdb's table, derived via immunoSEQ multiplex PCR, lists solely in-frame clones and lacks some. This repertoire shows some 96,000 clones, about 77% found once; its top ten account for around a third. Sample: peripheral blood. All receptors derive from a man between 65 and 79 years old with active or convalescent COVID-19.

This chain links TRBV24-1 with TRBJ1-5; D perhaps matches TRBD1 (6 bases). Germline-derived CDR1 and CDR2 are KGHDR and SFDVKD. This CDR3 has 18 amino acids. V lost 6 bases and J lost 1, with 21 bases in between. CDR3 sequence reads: CATSSGRGPRGSNQPQHF. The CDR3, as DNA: TGTGCCACCAGTTCGGGCAGGGGACCTCGGGGAAGCAATCAGCCCCAGCATTTT.

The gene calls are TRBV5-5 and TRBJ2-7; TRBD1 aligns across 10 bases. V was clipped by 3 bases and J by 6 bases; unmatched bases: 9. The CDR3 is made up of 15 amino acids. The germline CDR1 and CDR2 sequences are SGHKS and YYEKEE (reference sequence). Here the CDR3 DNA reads TGTGCCAGCAGCTCTACCGGGACAGGGGCAGCCGAGCAGTACTTC. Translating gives CASSSTGTGAAEQYF.

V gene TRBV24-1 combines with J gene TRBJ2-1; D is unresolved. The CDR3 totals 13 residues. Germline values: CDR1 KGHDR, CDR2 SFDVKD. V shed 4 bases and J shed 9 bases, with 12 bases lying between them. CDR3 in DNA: TGTGCCACCAGTGAAGTAGTAGGCGGTGAGCAGTTCTTC. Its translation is CATSEVVGGEQFF.

Here the CDR3 reads CASSRGQETTEAFF. The CDR3 bases are TGTGCCAGCAGCCGAGGACAGGAGACCACTGAAGCTTTCTTT. The chain recombines TRBV16 with TRBJ1-1; 7 bases are a match to TRBD1. The length of the CDR3 is 14 residues. Trimming cost V 4 bases and J 4 bases; bases outside gene matches: 6. The germline V gene encodes CDR1 KGHSY and CDR2 FQNENV.

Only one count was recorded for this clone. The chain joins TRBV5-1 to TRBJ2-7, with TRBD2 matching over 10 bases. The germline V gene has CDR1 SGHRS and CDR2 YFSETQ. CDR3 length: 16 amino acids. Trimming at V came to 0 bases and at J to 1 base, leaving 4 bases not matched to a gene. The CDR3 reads CASSLVGSGGSYEQYF. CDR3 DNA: TGCGCCAGCAGCTTGGTGGGTAGCGGGGGGTCCTACGAGCAGTACTTC.

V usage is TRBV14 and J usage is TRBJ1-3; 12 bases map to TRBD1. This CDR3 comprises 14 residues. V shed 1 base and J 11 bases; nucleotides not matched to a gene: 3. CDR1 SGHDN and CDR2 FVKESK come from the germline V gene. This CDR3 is CASSQAGQGAAIYF. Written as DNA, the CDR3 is TGTGCCAGCAGCCAAGCGGGACAGGGGGCCGCCATATATTTT.

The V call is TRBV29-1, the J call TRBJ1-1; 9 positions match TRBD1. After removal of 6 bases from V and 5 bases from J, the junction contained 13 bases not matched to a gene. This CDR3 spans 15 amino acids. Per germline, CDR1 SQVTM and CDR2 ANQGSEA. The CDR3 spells CSVTRRTGEGTEAFF. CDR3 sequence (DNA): TGCAGCGTCACAAGAAGGACAGGGGAGGGTACTGAAGCTTTCTTT.

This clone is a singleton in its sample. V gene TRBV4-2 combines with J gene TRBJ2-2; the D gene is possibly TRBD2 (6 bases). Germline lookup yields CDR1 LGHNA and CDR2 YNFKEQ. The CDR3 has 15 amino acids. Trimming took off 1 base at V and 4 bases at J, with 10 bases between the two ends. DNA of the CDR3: TGTGCCAGCAGCCAAGCGGGAGAGGGCACCGGGGAGCTGTTTTTT. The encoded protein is CASSQAGEGTGELFF.

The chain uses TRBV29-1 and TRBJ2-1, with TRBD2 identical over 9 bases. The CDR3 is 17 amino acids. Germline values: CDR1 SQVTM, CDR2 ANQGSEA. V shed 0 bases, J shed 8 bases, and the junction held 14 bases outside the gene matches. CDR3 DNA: TGCAGCGTTGAAGATCGGCGGGGGGGGGATATAGGCTATGAGCAGTTCTTC. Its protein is CSVEDRRGGDIGYEQFF.

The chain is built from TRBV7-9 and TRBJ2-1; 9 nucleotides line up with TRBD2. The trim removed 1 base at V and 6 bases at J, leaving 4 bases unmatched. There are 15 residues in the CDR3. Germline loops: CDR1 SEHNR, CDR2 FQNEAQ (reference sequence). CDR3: CASSLGGRALNEQFF. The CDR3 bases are TGTGCCAGCAGCTTAGGCGGGAGGGCCCTCAATGAGCAGTTCTTC.

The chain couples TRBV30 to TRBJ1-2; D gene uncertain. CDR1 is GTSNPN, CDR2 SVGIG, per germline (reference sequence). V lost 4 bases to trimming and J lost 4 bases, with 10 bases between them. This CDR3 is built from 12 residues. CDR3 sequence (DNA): TGTGCCTGGAATGGAGGAAGCTATGGCTACACCTTC. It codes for CAWNGGSYGYTF.

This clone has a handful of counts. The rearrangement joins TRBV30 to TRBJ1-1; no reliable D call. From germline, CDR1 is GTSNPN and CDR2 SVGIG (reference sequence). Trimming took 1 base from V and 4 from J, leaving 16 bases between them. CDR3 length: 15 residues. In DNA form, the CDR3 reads TGTGCCTGGAGTGAGGCAGGCACCGTGGGCACTGAAGCTTTCTTT. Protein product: CAWSEAGTVGTEAFF.

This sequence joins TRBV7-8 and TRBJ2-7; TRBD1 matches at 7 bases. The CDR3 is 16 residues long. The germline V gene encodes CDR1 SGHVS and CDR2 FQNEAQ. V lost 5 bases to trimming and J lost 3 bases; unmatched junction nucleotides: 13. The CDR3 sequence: CASSPLMTGWYYEQYF. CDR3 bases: TGTGCCAGCAGCCCGCTAATGACAGGGTGGTACTACGAGCAGTACTTC.

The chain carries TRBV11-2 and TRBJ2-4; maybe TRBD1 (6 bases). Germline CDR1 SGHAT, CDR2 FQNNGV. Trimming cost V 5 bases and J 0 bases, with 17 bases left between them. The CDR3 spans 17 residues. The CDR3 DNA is TGTGCCAGCAGCCTCATGCAGGGGACCCTAGCCAAAAACATTCAGTACTTC. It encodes CASSLMQGTLAKNIQYF.

This CDR3 is CASSPAASSYNSPLHF. The CDR3 DNA sequence: TGTGCCAGCAGCCCCGCGGCAAGCTCCTATAATTCACCCCTCCACTTT. The chain uses TRBV5-4 and TRBJ1-6; D gene unclear. There are 16 residues in the CDR3. Between the trimmed V and J ends, which lost 4 bases and 0 bases, there was a span of 11 bases. Per the germline V gene, CDR1 is SGHNT and CDR2 is YYREEE (reference sequence).

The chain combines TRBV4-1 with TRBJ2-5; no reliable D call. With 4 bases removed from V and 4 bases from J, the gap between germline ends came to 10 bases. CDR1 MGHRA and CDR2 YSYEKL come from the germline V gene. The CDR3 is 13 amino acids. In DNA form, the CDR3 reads TGCGCCAGCAGCCGTCTAGGTCTAGAGACCCAGTACTTC. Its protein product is CASSRLGLETQYF.

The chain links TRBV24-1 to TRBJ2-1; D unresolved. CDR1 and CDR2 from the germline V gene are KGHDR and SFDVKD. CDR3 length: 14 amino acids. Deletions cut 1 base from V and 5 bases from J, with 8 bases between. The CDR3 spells CATSDLQRDNEQFF. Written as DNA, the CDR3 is TGTGCCACCAGTGATTTACAGAGAGACAATGAGCAGTTCTTC.

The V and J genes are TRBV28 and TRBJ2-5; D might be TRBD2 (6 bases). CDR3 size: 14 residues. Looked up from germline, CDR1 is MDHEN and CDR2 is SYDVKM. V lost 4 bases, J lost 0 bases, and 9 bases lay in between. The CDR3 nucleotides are TGTGCCAGCAGTTCCAGGGACTACCAAGAGACCCAGTACTTC. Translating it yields CASSSRDYQETQYF. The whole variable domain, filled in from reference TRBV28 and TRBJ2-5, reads DVKVTQSSRYLVKRTGEKVFLECVQDMDHENMFWYRQDPGLGLRLIYFSYDVKMKEKGDIPEGYSVSREKKERFSLILESASTNQTSMYLCASSSRDYQETQYFGPGTRLLVL.

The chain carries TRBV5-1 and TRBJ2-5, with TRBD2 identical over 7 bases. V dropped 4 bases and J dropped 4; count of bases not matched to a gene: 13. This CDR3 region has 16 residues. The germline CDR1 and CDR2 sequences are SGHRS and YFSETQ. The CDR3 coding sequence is TGCGCCAGCAGCCTGGGGGGGAGCGGGATGCGAGAGACCCAGTACTTC. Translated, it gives CASSLGGSGMRETQYF.

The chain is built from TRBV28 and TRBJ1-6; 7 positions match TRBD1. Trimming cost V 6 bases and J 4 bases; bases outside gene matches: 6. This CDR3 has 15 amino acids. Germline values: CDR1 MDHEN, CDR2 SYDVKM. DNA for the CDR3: TGTGCCAGCAGCACAGGGGCCTTATATAATTCACCCCTCCACTTT. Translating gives CASSTGALYNSPLHF.

CDR3 sequence reads: CASSSGQGVETQYF. CDR3 sequence (DNA): TGTGCCAGCAGTTCGGGACAGGGGGTTGAGACCCAGTACTTC. The chain uses TRBV28 and TRBJ2-5; 11 positions agree with TRBD1. The CDR3 length is 14 residues. Germline assignment: CDR1 MDHEN and CDR2 SYDVKM. V lost 4 bases to trimming and J lost 5 bases; unmatched junction nucleotides: 3.

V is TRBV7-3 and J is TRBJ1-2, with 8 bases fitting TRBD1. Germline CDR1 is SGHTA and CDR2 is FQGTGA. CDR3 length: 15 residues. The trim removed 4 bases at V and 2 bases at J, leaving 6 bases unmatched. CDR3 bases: TGTGCCAGCAGCTCGACAGGGGCGGGGAACTATGGCTACACCTTC. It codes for CASSSTGAGNYGYTF. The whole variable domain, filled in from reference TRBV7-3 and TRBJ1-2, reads GAGVSQTPSNKVTEKGKYVELRCDPISGHTALYWYRQSLGQGPEFLIYFQGTGAADDSGLPNDRFFAVRPEGSVSTLKIQRTERGDSAVYLCASSSTGAGNYGYTFGSGTRLTVV.

The DNA for the CDR3 is TGCGCCAGCAGTCCGGGAGGGCAAGAGACCCAGTACTTC. Its translation is CASSPGGQETQYF. The V gene is TRBV5-1, the J gene TRBJ2-5; 8 bases line up with TRBD2. The V and J ends lost 5 bases and 2 bases, in that order; junction bases with no gene match: 2. The CDR3 totals 13 residues. Germline V gene sequence: CDR1 SGHRS, CDR2 YFSETQ.

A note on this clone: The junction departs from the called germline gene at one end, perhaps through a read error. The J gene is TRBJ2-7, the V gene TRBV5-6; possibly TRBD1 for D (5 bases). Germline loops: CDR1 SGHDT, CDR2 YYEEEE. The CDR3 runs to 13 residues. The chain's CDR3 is CASSLGLDYEQYF. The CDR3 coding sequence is TGTGCCAGCAGTTTGGGGCTTGACTACGAGCAGTACTTC.

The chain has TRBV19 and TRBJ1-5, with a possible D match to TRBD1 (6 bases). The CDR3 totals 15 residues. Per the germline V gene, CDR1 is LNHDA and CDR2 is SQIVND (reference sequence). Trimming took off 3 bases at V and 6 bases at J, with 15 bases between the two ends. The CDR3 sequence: CASSIERGGGQPQHF. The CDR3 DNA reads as TGTGCCAGTAGTATTGAAAGGGGGGGAGGTCAGCCCCAGCATTTT.

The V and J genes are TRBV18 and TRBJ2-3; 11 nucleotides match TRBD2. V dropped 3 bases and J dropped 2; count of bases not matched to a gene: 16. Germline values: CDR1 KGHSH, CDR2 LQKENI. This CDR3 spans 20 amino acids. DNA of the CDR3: TGTGCCAGCTCACCCCTACTAGCGGGAGCGACCAGCTCCGACACAGATACGCAGTATTTT. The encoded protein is CASSPLLAGATSSDTDTQYF.

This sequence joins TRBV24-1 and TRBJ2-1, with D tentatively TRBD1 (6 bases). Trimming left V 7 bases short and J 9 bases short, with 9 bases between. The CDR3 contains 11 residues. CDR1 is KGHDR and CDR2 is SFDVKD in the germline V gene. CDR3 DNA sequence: TGTGCCACCAGCAGGGGTGGTGAGCAGTTCTTC. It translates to CATSRGGEQFF.

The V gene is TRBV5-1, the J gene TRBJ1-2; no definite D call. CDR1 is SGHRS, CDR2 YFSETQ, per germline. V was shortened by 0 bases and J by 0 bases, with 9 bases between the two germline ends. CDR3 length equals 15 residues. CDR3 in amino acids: CASSLEADSNYGYTF. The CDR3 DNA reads TGCGCCAGCAGCTTGGAGGCAGACTCTAACTATGGCTACACCTTC. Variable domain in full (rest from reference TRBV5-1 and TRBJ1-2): KAGVTQTPRYLIKTRGQQVTLSCSPISGHRSVSWYQQTPGQGLQFLFEYFSETQRNKGNFPGRFSGRQFSNSRSEMNVSTLELGDSALYLCASSLEADSNYGYTFGSGTRLTVV.

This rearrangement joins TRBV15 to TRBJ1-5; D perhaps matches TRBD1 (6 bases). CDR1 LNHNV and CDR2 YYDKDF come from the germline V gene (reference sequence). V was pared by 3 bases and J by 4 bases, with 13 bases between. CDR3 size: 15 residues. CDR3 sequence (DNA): TGTGCCACCAGCAGGGGGGCAGGGGTAAATCAGCCCCAGCATTTT. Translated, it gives CATSRGAGVNQPQHF.